The clone carrying this TCR beta chain was detected ten times or more. Its antigen is as yet unknown. The entry originates in a study of neurological immune-mediated disorders. It was by 5'RACE with 10-nucleotide random UMIs that the cDNA was made. TCRdb called the 5' RACE reads again in MiXCR, with one record for every CDR3 protein. The table includes 36,000 or so distinct CDR3 sequences, around a tenth detected once. Unsorted libraries were derived from 2 million PBMCs stored at -80 C. The germline V and J ends were trimmed by 0 bases and 7 bases, with 6 bases remaining between them. CDR1 and CDR2 (germline): GTSNPN, SVGIG (reference sequence). This CDR3 contains 11 residues. Study-wide results and caveats: The absence of shared CDR3 amino acid sequences among expanded clones across subjects suggests private repertoires in all groups.

This chain connects TRBV30 to TRBJ1-1; D not resolved. The sequence was obtained from a woman aged 25-40 years with HTLV-1-associated myelopathy (HAM/TSP). Sequencing input: PBMCs. CDR3 nucleotides: TGTGCCTGGAGTGTCTCCAGTGAAGCTTTCTTT. It specifies CAWSVSSEAFF.